Listed below are T cell receptor beta chains from one sample, sequenced in a study of CD8 T cells in ankylosing spondylitis. Using its own MiXCR run on the 5' RACE reads, TCRdb lists one record per CDR3 protein. The table lists 100,000 to 150,000 distinct CDR3 sequences, 17% of them singletons. Sequenced: blood, either unsorted or a sorted T cell fraction (not recorded which). These receptors came from a male donor with ankylosing spondylitis. Both conserved end residues are part of each CDR3. The D gene is left open where the match is weak. The size field is filled for only some rows; it gives once, few, many or a size class.

>TRBJ1-1|.|.|TRBV4-2
CASSQVVVTANTEAFF
TGTGCCAGCAGCCAAGTAGTGGTGACAGCGAACACTGAAGCTTTCTTT
>TRBJ1-3|.|.|TRBV4-3
CASSQQRDSGNTIYF
TGCGCCAGCAGCCAGCAACGTGACTCTGGAAACACCATATATTTT
>TRBJ2-7|TRBD2|.|TRBV7-9
CASSLKGLAGDREQYF
TGTGCCAGCAGCCTCAAAGGACTAGCGGGAGATCGGGAGCAGTACTTC
>TRBJ2-1|TRBD2|many|TRBV7-9
CASSGASGRNYNEQFF
TGTGCCAGCAGCGGCGCGAGCGGGAGAAACTACAATGAGCAGTTCTTC
>TRBJ2-1|.|many|TRBV9
CASSVEGGYLSPYNEQFF
TGTGCCAGCAGCGTAGAGGGGGGCTACCTAAGCCCTTACAATGAGCAGTTCTTC
>TRBJ2-1|TRBD1|many|TRBV25-1
CASSEESYRGREDDEQFF
TGTGCCAGCAGTGAGGAATCTTACAGGGGGCGCGAGGACGATGAGCAGTTCTTC
>TRBJ2-1|.|few|TRBV20-1
CSARDLLGEQFF
TGCAGTGCTAGAGATTTGCTAGGTGAGCAGTTCTTC
>TRBJ2-1|TRBD2|.|TRBV30
CALWASGFHEQFF
TGTGCCTTGTGGGCTAGCGGGTTCCATGAGCAGTTCTTC
>TRBJ1-4|.|.|TRBV27
CASKSSTTNEKLFF
TGTGCCAGCAAAAGCTCAACAACTAATGAAAAACTGTTTTTT
>TRBJ2-7|TRBD1|many|TRBV29-1
CSVYLRGTGVYEQYF
TGCAGCGTTTACCTAAGGGGGACAGGGGTTTACGAGCAGTACTTC
>TRBJ2-7|.|few|TRBV7-6
CASSLFGGSYEQYF
TGTGCCAGCAGCTTATTCGGAGGGAGCTACGAGCAGTACTTC
>TRBJ2-3|TRBD1|few|TRBV5-1
CASRTTGELTDTQYF
TGCGCCAGCAGGACTACAGGGGAACTCACAGATACGCAGTATTTT
>TRBJ2-2|.|few|TRBV24-1
CATGQGGTGELFF
TGTGCCACCGGGCAGGGTGGAACCGGGGAGCTGTTTTTT
>TRBJ2-3|.|few|TRBV28
CASSSPGLTQYF
TGTGCCAGCAGTTCCCCGGGCCTTACGCAGTATTTT
>TRBJ2-7|TRBD2|.|TRBV4-1
CASSQESGRTYEQYF
TGCGCCAGCAGCCAAGAGAGCGGGAGAACCTACGAGCAGTACTTC
>TRBJ2-5|.|few|TRBV9
CASSDAGETQYF
TGTGCCAGCAGCGACGCTGGGGAGACCCAGTACTTC
>TRBJ1-5|TRBD1|many|TRBV28
CASRPIRGLNQPQHF
TGTGCCAGCAGACCAATCAGGGGGCTCAATCAGCCCCAGCATTTT
>TRBJ2-5|.|few|TRBV7-8
CASSSGTAHWETQYF
TGTGCCAGCAGCTCCGGGACTGCCCATTGGGAGACCCAGTACTTC
>TRBJ2-3|TRBD1|.|TRBV5-1
CASTMGQITDTQYF
TGCGCCAGCACAATGGGACAGATCACAGATACGCAGTATTTT
>TRBJ2-7|.|.|TRBV10-3
CAISESPSSYEQYF
TGTGCCATCAGTGAGTCCCCTAGCTCCTACGAGCAGTACTTC
>TRBJ2-7|.|many|TRBV4-1
CASSYRDGTSYEQYF
TGCGCCAGCAGCTACCGGGACGGAACCTCCTACGAGCAGTACTTC
>TRBJ2-3|.|few|TRBV10-2
CASSESPRSHTDTQYF
TGCGCCAGCAGTGAGTCCCCGAGGAGCCACACAGATACGCAGTATTTT
>TRBJ2-7|.|.|TRBV6-1
CASSETGPEQYF
TGTGCCAGCAGTGAAACGGGTCCGGAGCAGTACTTC
>TRBJ2-7|TRBD2|many|TRBV4-3
CASSQRGTNYEQYF
TGCGCCAGCAGCCAAAGAGGGACTAACTACGAGCAGTACTTC
>TRBJ2-5|.|few|TRBV6-5
CASSYIGSGETQYF
TGTGCCAGCAGTTACATAGGGTCAGGAGAGACCCAGTACTTC
>TRBJ2-5|TRBD2|many|TRBV20-1
CSASSGLAGGGLGETQYF
TGCAGTGCTTCCTCCGGACTAGCGGGAGGGGGTCTAGGAGAGACCCAGTACTTC
>TRBJ2-7|.|.|TRBV28
CASSPRWAEQYF
TGTGCCAGCAGCCCGAGGTGGGCCGAGCAGTACTTC
>TRBJ1-4|TRBD1|few|TRBV4-3
CASSRNRDRDEKLFF
TGCGCCAGCAGCCGTAACCGGGACAGAGATGAAAAACTGTTTTTT
>TRBJ2-7|.|few|TRBV5-1
CASSLVTRQAPYEQYF
TGCGCCAGCAGCTTGGTAACTCGCCAAGCCCCCTACGAGCAGTACTTC
>TRBJ2-1|.|few|TRBV29-1
CSATPYNEQFF
TGCAGCGCCACACCCTACAATGAGCAGTTCTTC
>TRBJ1-5|.|few|TRBV4-1
CASSQGPPGGVVGQPQHF
TGCGCCAGCAGCCAAGGGCCCCCTGGGGGGGTAGTAGGTCAGCCCCAGCATTTT
>TRBJ2-7|.|.|TRBV7-9
CASSAALWEQYF
TGTGCCAGCAGCGCAGCTCTTTGGGAGCAGTACTTC
>TRBJ2-1|TRBD1|few|TRBV12-3/TRBV12-4
CASSLYPGTGGDNEQFF
TGTGCCAGCAGTTTATATCCCGGGACAGGGGGTGACAATGAGCAGTTCTTC
>TRBJ1-5|TRBD1|.|TRBV2
CASKTGDSNQPQHF
TGTGCCAGCAAGACAGGGGATAGCAATCAGCCCCAGCATTTT
>TRBJ1-5|TRBD1|few|TRBV19
CASSRTGGSQPQHF
TGTGCCAGTAGTAGAACAGGGGGCTCTCAGCCCCAGCATTTT
>TRBJ1-2|.|.|TRBV7-2
CASSFSSSYGYTF
TGTGCCAGCAGCTTCTCAAGCAGCTATGGCTACACCTTC
>TRBJ2-5|TRBD1|few|TRBV9
CASSATGPETQYF
TGTGCCAGCAGCGCGACAGGGCCCGAGACCCAGTACTTC
>TRBJ2-5|TRBD2|.|TRBV4-1
CASSPSAGDQETQYF
TGCGCCAGCAGCCCGTCCGCGGGAGACCAAGAGACCCAGTACTTC
>TRBJ2-5|.|few|TRBV28
CASSRRRAFQETQYF
TGTGCCAGCAGCCGGCGGAGGGCCTTCCAAGAGACCCAGTACTTC
>TRBJ1-1|.|few|TRBV6-5
CASSYLTNTEAFF
TGTGCCAGCAGTTACCTAACGAACACTGAAGCTTTCTTT